These T cell receptor beta chains were read from a single sample in a study of cytomegalovirus exposure and HLA in healthy donors. Measured with immunoSEQ multiplex PCR; TCRdb has only the in-frame clones, and not every one. This sample has about 160,000 clones; approximately 86% occur once, and the top ten carry about 2.3%. The sequenced material came from PBMCs. These receptors came from a woman in her late teens or twenties in good health and CMV-seronegative. Each CDR3 is given with its conserved first and last residue. The D gene is left open where the match is weak. The size entry is marked missing in some rows and otherwise reads once, few, many or a size class.

cdr3_aa,cdr3_nt,j_call,cdr3_length,v_call,d_call,clone_size
CASSASLGGLTLTEAFF,TGTGCCAGCAGCGCCTCGTTGGGGGGGTTAACGTTGACTGAAGCTTTCTTT,TRBJ1-1,17,TRBV9,NA,NA
CASSESLRQAYYGYTF,TGTGCCAGCAGTGAAAGCTTAAGACAGGCGTACTATGGCTACACCTTC,TRBJ1-2,16,TRBV6-1,NA,once
CAWSGTGDSPLHF,TGTGCCTGGAGTGGGACAGGGGATTCACCCCTCCACTTT,TRBJ1-6,13,TRBV30,TRBD1,few
CASSLDSPGRLLSGANVLTF,TGTGCCAGCAGCTTAGATTCGCCAGGGCGCCTCCTATCTGGGGCCAACGTCCTGACTTTC,TRBJ2-6,20,TRBV11-2,NA,NA
CASSQNLEAFF,TGCGCCAGCAGCCAAAATTTAGAAGCTTTCTTT,TRBJ1-1,11,TRBV4-1,NA,few
CASSVALYSTEAFF,TGTGCCAGCAGCGTAGCTTTATATAGCACTGAAGCTTTCTTT,TRBJ1-1,14,TRBV9,NA,NA
CAWGGTVLQGSPLHF,TGTGCCTGGGGCGGGACAGTGCTACAGGGATCACCCCTCCACTTT,TRBJ1-6,15,TRBV30,TRBD1,NA
CASSRRDRGRLANYGYTF,TGCGCCAGCAGCCGAAGGGACAGGGGGCGCCTAGCTAACTATGGCTACACCTTC,TRBJ1-2,18,TRBV4-3,TRBD1,NA
CAWSQAGEQYF,TGTGCCTGGAGTCAGGCGGGCGAGCAGTACTTC,TRBJ2-7,11,TRBV30,NA,NA
CASSASPDSAGQETQYF,TGTGCCAGCAGTGCCTCCCCGGACAGCGCTGGCCAAGAGACCCAGTACTTC,TRBJ2-5,17,TRBV25-1,NA,NA
CASGSSGDRAFF,TGTGCCAGCGGTTCCTCAGGGGATCGAGCTTTCTTT,TRBJ1-1,12,TRBV2,NA,NA
CASRFGQGYEQYF,TGCGCCAGCAGGTTCGGACAGGGATACGAGCAGTACTTC,TRBJ2-7,13,TRBV5-1,TRBD1,NA
CASSLATDYEQYF,TGTGCCAGCAGCTTAGCGACAGATTACGAGCAGTACTTC,TRBJ2-7,13,TRBV7-9,NA,NA
CASSLGIQSSYNSPLHF,TGCGCCAGCAGCTTGGGCATACAAAGCTCCTATAATTCACCCCTCCACTTT,TRBJ1-6,17,TRBV5-1,NA,few
CASSPPNRVGETQYF,TGTGCCAGCTCACCACCTAACAGGGTGGGGGAGACCCAGTACTTC,TRBJ2-5,15,TRBV18,NA,NA
CASSPGQGGNVLTF,TGCGCCAGCAGCCCCGGACAGGGCGGAAACGTCCTGACTTTC,TRBJ2-6,14,TRBV4-1,TRBD1,NA
CASSEATGGTGDEQYF,TGTGCCAGCAGTGAAGCGACGGGGGGGACAGGGGACGAGCAGTACTTC,TRBJ2-7,16,TRBV2,TRBD1,NA
CASSLSGPETQYF,TGCGCCAGCAGCTTGAGCGGTCCAGAGACCCAGTACTTC,TRBJ2-5,13,TRBV5-1,NA,NA
CACGRGRNEQYF,TGTGCCTGTGGCAGGGGGCGCAACGAGCAGTACTTC,TRBJ2-7,12,TRBV30,TRBD1,NA
CASSGEAAGNTIYF,TGTGCCAGCAGTGGAGAGGCCGCGGGAAACACCATATATTTT,TRBJ1-3,14,TRBV28,NA,once
CASSIGAWDEQYF,TGTGCCAGTAGTATTGGGGCGTGGGACGAGCAGTACTTC,TRBJ2-7,13,TRBV19,NA,NA
CASSRIEGGPPEQYF,TGTGCCAGTAGTAGGATCGAGGGAGGCCCCCCTGAGCAGTACTTC,TRBJ2-7,15,TRBV19,NA,NA
CASSVRQDDTYGYTF,TGTGCCAGCAGCGTACGACAGGATGATACGTATGGCTACACCTTC,TRBJ1-2,15,TRBV9,NA,NA
CASSSPGQGGNEQFF,TGTGCCAGCTCATCTCCGGGACAGGGAGGCAATGAGCAGTTCTTC,TRBJ2-1,15,TRBV18,TRBD1,NA
CASSSLAGGSYEQYF,TGTGCCAGCAGTTCTCTAGCGGGGGGTTCCTACGAGCAGTACTTC,TRBJ2-7,15,TRBV27,TRBD2,NA
CASSELGYSGNTIYF,TGTGCCAGCAGTGAACTGGGCTACTCTGGAAACACCATATATTTT,TRBJ1-3,15,TRBV6-1,NA,NA
CASSFSGQGRTGELFF,TGTGCCAGCAGCTTCTCTGGACAGGGCCGGACCGGGGAGCTGTTTTTT,TRBJ2-2,16,TRBV5-6,TRBD1,NA
CASSPTGGRANTQYF,TGTGCCAGCAGCCCTACTGGCGGGAGGGCAAATACGCAGTATTTT,TRBJ2-3,15,TRBV7-9,TRBD2,NA
CASVLTGAMNTEAFF,TGTGCTAGTGTCTTGACAGGGGCGATGAACACTGAAGCTTTCTTT,TRBJ1-1,15,TRBV12-5,TRBD1,NA
CASSHSGTGYEQYF,TGCGCCAGCAGCCACTCCGGGACAGGTTACGAGCAGTACTTC,TRBJ2-7,14,TRBV4-3,TRBD1,once
CASGSGTATDTQYF,TGCGCCAGCGGATCCGGGACTGCCACAGATACGCAGTATTTT,TRBJ2-3,14,TRBV5-1,NA,NA
CASSQGTGLAKNIQYF,TGTGCCAGCAGTCAAGGGACAGGGCTAGCCAAAAACATTCAGTACTTC,TRBJ2-4,16,TRBV6-1,TRBD1,NA
CASSSATNEKLFF,TGTGCCAGCAGTTCAGCAACTAATGAAAAACTGTTTTTT,TRBJ1-4,13,TRBV27,NA,NA
CASSAGYTEAFF,TGTGCCAGCAGCGCCGGGTACACTGAAGCTTTCTTT,TRBJ1-1,12,TRBV7-6,NA,NA
CASRSGSIGVQPQHF,TGTGCCAGCAGATCAGGGTCTATCGGAGTCCAGCCCCAGCATTTT,TRBJ1-5,15,TRBV27,NA,NA
CASSLLALAGNPTNEQFF,TGTGCCAGCAGTTTATTGGCGCTAGCGGGAAACCCCACCAATGAGCAGTTCTTC,TRBJ2-1,18,TRBV27,TRBD2,NA
CASRGVTDTQYF,TGTGCCAGCAGGGGAGTAACAGATACGCAGTATTTT,TRBJ2-3,12,TRBV9,NA,NA
CASSFSMTDTYYEQYF,TGTGCCAGTAGTTTCTCGATGACAGACACATACTACGAGCAGTACTTC,TRBJ2-7,16,TRBV19,NA,NA
CAWSQNMNTEAFF,TGTGCCTGGTCCCAGAACATGAACACTGAAGCTTTCTTT,TRBJ1-1,13,TRBV30,NA,NA
CASSFDGRGQLYGYTF,TGTGCCAGCAGCTTTGATGGTCGGGGACAGCTCTATGGCTACACCTTC,TRBJ1-2,16,TRBV7-9,TRBD1,once
CAISDIQDTQYF,TGTGCCATCTCCGACATTCAAGATACGCAGTATTTT,TRBJ2-3,12,TRBV10-3,NA,NA